The next 24 T cell receptor beta chains were all read from a single sample in a study of technical replicates of blood from several donors. Some clones are missing from TCRdb's copy, which holds only in-frame ones; the method was immunoSEQ multiplex PCR. The sample contains about 74,000 clones, about 81% of which appear only once. The sequencing input was PBMCs. The source of these receptors is a human donor in good health. Some clones in this sample may be carry-over from other donors' samples.

V and J are TRBV6-1 and TRBJ1-1, with 7 bases identical to TRBD1. The CDR3 totals 14 residues. Germline lookup yields CDR1 MNHNS and CDR2 SASEGT. With V trimmed by 4 bases and J by 0 bases, 2 bases remained unmatched. DNA for the CDR3: TGTGCCAGCAGTGCCGGACAGGTGAACACTGAAGCTTTCTTT. Its translation: CASSAGQVNTEAFF.

For the CDR3, the DNA is TGTGCCAGCAGTGACGTTGTTCCCTACGAGCAGTACTTC. Protein product: CASSDVVPYEQYF. The chain joins TRBV2 to TRBJ2-7; D unclear. V gave up 3 bases and J gave up 2 bases, with 8 bases separating them. The length of the CDR3 is 13 residues. CDR1 is SNHLY, CDR2 FYNNEI, per germline.

This clone was observed a handful of times. V and J are TRBV7-9 and TRBJ1-5; D may be TRBD1 (5 bases). Germline CDR1 reads SEHNR; CDR2 reads FQNEAQ (reference sequence). V lost 5 bases, J lost 7 bases, and 12 bases lay in between. This CDR3 contains 13 residues. The CDR3 sequence is CASSQGLEQPQHF. CDR3 coding DNA: TGTGCCAGCAGCCAGGGTCTCGAACAGCCCCAGCATTTT.

The J gene is TRBJ1-2, the V gene TRBV7-9; D uncertain. CDR1 is SEHNR, CDR2 FQNEAQ, per germline (reference sequence). This CDR3 spans 14 amino acids. The ends were cut back, 6 bases at V and 2 bases at J, with 13 bases in the middle. The CDR3 region has the DNA TGTGCCAGCAGTAGCGACCACGGGAACTATGGCTACACCTTC. The encoded protein is CASSSDHGNYGYTF. Filled out from reference TRBV7-9 and TRBJ1-2, the complete variable domain reads DTGVSQNPRHKITKRGQNVTFRCDPISEHNRLYWYRQTLGQGPEFLTYFQNEAQLEKSRLLSDRFSAERPKGSFSTLEIQRTEQGDSAMYLCASSSDHGNYGYTFGSGTRLTVV.

This chain uses TRBV7-9 with TRBJ1-2, with TRBD1 as a possible D gene (5 bases). The germline CDR1 and CDR2 sequences are SEHNR and FQNEAQ (reference sequence). The CDR3 is made up of 17 amino acids. V lost 4 bases, J lost 6 bases, and 24 bases lay in between. The CDR3 coding sequence is TGTGCCAGCAGCTCGACGGTCGGGTCGGGACTATGGGATGGCTACACCTTC. The encoded protein is CASSSTVGSGLWDGYTF.

V usage is TRBV4-2 and J usage is TRBJ1-2; D gene unclear. Germline lookup yields CDR1 LGHNA and CDR2 YNFKEQ. The CDR3 extends over 12 amino acids. Trimming pared 1 base from V and 2 bases from J, leaving 2 bases between. Here the CDR3 DNA reads TGTGCCAGCAGCCAAGCGAACTATGGCTACACCTTC. Translated, it gives CASSQANYGYTF.

The rearrangement uses TRBV19 and TRBJ1-2; TRBD1 agrees at 8 bases. The CDR3 covers 15 residues. Trimming removed 9 bases from V and 4 bases from J; junction bases left unmatched: 13. Per germline, CDR1 LNHDA and CDR2 SQIVND (reference sequence). The CDR3 is CASTDRGSSSYGYTF. The CDR3 bases are TGTGCCAGCACCGACAGGGGATCCTCGAGCTATGGCTACACCTTC.

This chain uses TRBV5-6 with TRBJ1-1, with 7 bases that match TRBD1. V was pared by 0 bases and J by 0 bases, with 5 bases of the junction left unmatched. Germline assignment: CDR1 SGHDT and CDR2 YYEEEE. This CDR3 has 16 residues. The CDR3 DNA reads TGTGCCAGCAGCTTGGTAGGGGGCGGAATGAACACTGAAGCTTTCTTT. This gives the protein CASSLVGGGMNTEAFF.

The chain employs TRBV7-9 and TRBJ2-5, with D possibly TRBD2 on 6 matching bases. The CDR3 contains 14 residues. V dropped 3 bases and J dropped 5 bases, with 13 bases sitting between them. The germline V gene has CDR1 SEHNR and CDR2 FQNEAQ (reference sequence). The CDR3 region is CASSFLAGWETQYF. CDR3 coding DNA: TGTGCCAGCAGCTTCCTCGCGGGGTGGGAGACCCAGTACTTC.

CDR3 sequence (DNA): TGTGCCAGCAGCTCTGACTCTGCCGAGACCCAGTACTTC. Translation: CASSSDSAETQYF. The chain employs TRBV11-2 and TRBJ2-5; D gene unclear. This CDR3 is built from 13 residues. CDR1 is SGHAT and CDR2 is FQNNGV in the germline V gene. The germline V and J ends were trimmed by 4 bases and 5 bases, with 11 bases remaining between them. Combining the CDR3 with reference TRBV11-2 and TRBJ2-5 gives the whole variable domain EAGVAQSPRYKIIEKRQSVAFWCNPISGHATLYWYQQILGQGPKLLIQFQNNGVVDDSQLPKDRFSAERLKGVDSTLKIQPAKLEDSAVYLCASSSDSAETQYFGPGTRLLVL.

V and J are TRBV19 and TRBJ2-5; possible D gene TRBD1, 5 bases. CDR3 length equals 13 residues. CDR1 and CDR2 from the germline V gene are LNHDA and SQIVND (reference sequence). Trimming took 6 bases from V and 1 from J, leaving 9 bases between them. The CDR3 spells CASRFTGQETQYF. The CDR3 coding sequence is TGTGCCAGTAGATTCACAGGCCAAGAGACCCAGTACTTC.

J is TRBJ2-1 and V is TRBV29-1; D uncertain. The V and J ends lost 1 base and 0 bases respectively, with 7 bases between them. The CDR3 is 14 residues long. Germline CDR1 and CDR2: SQVTM and ANQGSEA. The CDR3 nucleotides are TGCAGCGTTGAAGCCGATAGCTCCTACAATGAGCAGTTCTTC. Translated, it gives CSVEADSSYNEQFF.

This clone was found once. The chain carries TRBV6-5 and TRBJ2-3, with TRBD1 identical over 8 bases. The CDR3 spans 15 residues. V lost 2 bases and J lost 4; bases outside the gene matches: 5. In germline, CDR1 is MNHEY, CDR2 SVGAGI. Written as DNA, the CDR3 is TGTGCCAGCAGTTACGGGACAGGAGAGGCAGATACGCAGTATTTT. This codes for CASSYGTGEADTQYF.

The chain joins TRBV4-2 to TRBJ2-1; 8 bases are shared with TRBD2. The CDR3 consists of 16 residues. From germline, CDR1 is LGHNA and CDR2 YNFKEQ. Losses at the gene ends were 4 bases for V and 7 bases for J; bases not matched to a gene: 12. The CDR3 DNA sequence: TGTGCCAGCAGCCCGGCGACCGGGACTAGTAAGAATGAGCAGTTCTTC. Encoded protein: CASSPATGTSKNEQFF.

The CDR3 region is CASRGTSGRLEQYF. The CDR3 bases are TGTGCCAGCAGGGGGACTAGCGGGAGGTTGGAGCAGTACTTC. This chain joins TRBV6-6 and TRBJ2-7; 15 nucleotides align to TRBD2. Germline V gives CDR1 MNHNY, CDR2 SVGAGI (reference sequence). With 6 bases clipped from V and 7 bases from J, the junction kept 4 bases outside the gene matches. There are 14 residues in the CDR3.

This rearrangement joins TRBV19 to TRBJ2-3; TRBD2 is a possible D gene (6 bases). In germline, CDR1 is LNHDA, CDR2 SQIVND (reference sequence). V gave up 8 bases and J gave up 0 bases, with 15 bases separating them. The CDR3 is made up of 15 amino acids. CDR3: CASFVGLLSTDTQYF. CDR3 bases: TGTGCCAGTTTTGTGGGACTCCTAAGCACAGATACGCAGTATTTT.

V is TRBV15 and J is TRBJ2-1; no reliable D call. The CDR3 extends over 14 amino acids. Germline assignment: CDR1 LNHNV and CDR2 YYDKDF (reference sequence). Trimming took 0 bases from V and 6 from J, leaving 9 bases between them. The CDR3: CATSRDTGFNEQFF. The CDR3 bases are TGTGCCACCAGCAGAGATACGGGTTTCAATGAGCAGTTCTTC.

The chain combines TRBV10-3 with TRBJ1-2, with a possible D match to TRBD1 (6 bases). V was clipped by 6 bases and J by 6 bases, with 14 bases between them. Germline V CDR1 and CDR2: ENHRY, SYGVKD. The CDR3 has 13 residues. The CDR3 loop is CAIRGAAGNGYTF. In DNA, the CDR3 is TGTGCCATCAGGGGGGCCGCTGGGAATGGCTACACCTTC.

The chain recombines TRBV25-1 with TRBJ2-1; 11 nucleotides line up with TRBD2. Trimming removed 4 bases from V and 10 bases from J; junction bases left unmatched: 9. The CDR3 sequence is 15 residues long. Looked up from germline, CDR1 is MGHDK and CDR2 is SYGVNS. The CDR3 sequence: CASSAASGGMREQFF. Written as DNA, the CDR3 is TGTGCCAGCAGTGCAGCTAGCGGGGGGATGCGGGAGCAGTTCTTC.

The chain recombines TRBV9 with TRBJ1-2, with 7 bases fitting TRBD1. Germline V gene data show CDR1 as SGDLS and CDR2 as YYNGEE. J lost 0 bases, V lost 1 base, and 6 bases had no gene match. This CDR3 is built from 16 residues. The DNA for the CDR3 is TGTGCCAGCAGCGTATACGGGGACAGTACTAACTATGGCTACACCTTC. Translating it yields CASSVYGDSTNYGYTF.

CDR3 in amino acids: CASSLVGRIGEKLFF. The CDR3 DNA reads as TGTGCCAGCAGCTTAGTCGGCAGGATAGGTGAAAAACTGTTTTTT. The chain carries TRBV7-2 and TRBJ1-4; D not certain. Germline lookup yields CDR1 SGHTA and CDR2 FQGNSA. V lost 1 base and J lost 7, with 13 bases in between. CDR3 length: 15 amino acids. Looking up the rest from reference TRBV7-2 and TRBJ1-4 gives the full variable domain: GAGVSQSPSNKVTEKGKDVELRCDPISGHTALYWYRQSLGQGLEFLIYFQGNSAPDKSGLPSDRFSAERTGGSVSTLTIQRTQQEDSAVYLCASSLVGRIGEKLFFGSGTQLSVL.

The CDR3 is CASSPGGDTGELFF. The CDR3 DNA reads as TGCGCCAGCAGCCCCGGGGGGGACACCGGGGAGCTGTTTTTT. The chain carries TRBV5-1 and TRBJ2-2; 8 bases fit TRBD2. Germline V gene data show CDR1 as SGHRS and CDR2 as YFSETQ. The ends lost 4 bases at V and 3 bases at J; junction bases unmatched: 2. This CDR3 contains 14 residues.

V and J are TRBV9 and TRBJ1-2; perhaps TRBD1 as D (6 bases). The CDR3 has 16 residues. V was trimmed by 4 bases and J by 4 bases, leaving 20 bases between them. The germline V gene has CDR1 SGDLS and CDR2 YYNGEE. The CDR3 spells CASSKGGSGVLYGYTF. CDR3 bases: TGTGCCAGCAGCAAGGGGGGGTCAGGGGTTCTCTATGGCTACACCTTC.

V gene TRBV15 combines with J gene TRBJ2-2; no definite D call. Germline-derived CDR1 and CDR2 are LNHNV and YYDKDF (reference sequence). The V and J ends lost 1 base and 6 bases respectively, with 6 bases between them. The CDR3 spans 13 residues. Here the CDR3 reads CATSRGGPGELFF. The CDR3 DNA reads TGTGCCACCAGCAGAGGAGGCCCCGGGGAGCTGTTTTTT.